What follows is one TCR beta chain and its context. Its antigen is still unknown. The table came from immunoSEQ multiplex PCR; TCRdb's copy has only in-frame clones and leaves some out. The table shows around 77,000 clones, with approximately 92% occurring only once. Losses at the gene ends were 5 bases for V and 9 bases for J; bases not matched to a gene: 11. The CDR3 runs 15 residues. The V gene's germline CDR1 is MNHNY and CDR2 SVGAGI (reference sequence). These data are taken from a study of OX40 agonist ivuxolimab in advanced cancers. About the study: Patients assigned to dose escalation were diagnosed with hepatocellular carcinoma, melanoma, renal cell or head and neck cancer. Cohort: approximately 83% men, mean age about 62, aged about 20 to 85.

Overall study findings and caveats: Both blood CD4+ and CD8+ T cells showed clonal growth by week 6 at 0.1 to 3.0 mg/kg.

This sample comprised CD4+ or CD8+ T cells sorted from blood, obtained in a trial of the OX40 agonist ivuxolimab. The genes are TRBV6-6 and TRBJ2-1; TRBD1 agrees at 9 bases. The TCR was taken from an adult with an advanced solid tumor such as melanoma, head and neck, liver or kidney cancer. The CDR3 DNA reads TGTGCCAGCAGTATGGGGGACAGGGCGTCGGGTGAGCAGTTCTTC. This encodes CASSMGDRASGEQFF.